Below are 6 T cell receptor beta chains sequenced from a single sample in a study of radiotherapy plus CTLA-4 blockade in lung cancer (dated by TCRdb to the late 2010s). Library preparation employed the immunoSEQ multiplex PCR assay. TCRdb's version of the immuneACCESS table is confined to in-frame rearrangements and falls short of the full clone set. An unresolved V gene accounts for under half of the shortfall where checked; the remainder is of unknown origin. Across this sample there are around 37,000 clones, with over 70% seen only once. The leading ten clones occupy roughly 15% of the sample. Here the sequenced sample was peripheral blood, taken from a patient treated with radiotherapy plus ipilimumab. The receptor set was obtained from a human donor with non-small cell lung cancer that progressed on radiotherapy plus ipilimumab.

The genes are TRBV27 and TRBJ2-7; TRBD1 aligns across 8 bases. Trimming took 5 bases from V and 3 from J; bases not matched to a gene: 12. Germline values: CDR1 MNHEY, CDR2 SMNVEV (reference sequence). There are 16 residues in the CDR3. CDR3 region: CASSPSQGEKVYEQYF. CDR3 nucleotides: TGTGCCAGCAGTCCCTCACAGGGGGAAAAAGTCTACGAGCAGTACTTC.

V gene TRBV2 combines with J gene TRBJ1-1; D gene ambiguous. Per germline, CDR1 SNHLY and CDR2 FYNNEI. The CDR3 consists of 14 residues. Trimming pared 7 bases from V and 6 bases from J, leaving 18 bases between. The CDR3 bases are TGTGCCAGCAAGGTCGGTAGTTCATCCGCTGAAGCTTTCTTT. It encodes CASKVGSSSAEAFF.

The rearrangement uses TRBV9 and TRBJ1-1; D may be TRBD1 (6 bases). Germline lookup yields CDR1 SGDLS and CDR2 YYNGEE. The ends were cut back, 4 bases at V and 3 bases at J, with 13 bases in the middle. The CDR3 spans 14 residues. CDR3 sequence reads: CASSLQGRDTEAFF. DNA for the CDR3: TGTGCCAGCAGCCTACAGGGTAGGGACACTGAAGCTTTCTTT.

This chain connects TRBV5-1 to TRBJ2-2, with a weak D call TRBD1 (6 bases). Per germline, CDR1 SGHRS and CDR2 YFSETQ. The CDR3 loop spans 15 amino acids. V lost 2 bases to trimming and J lost 2 bases, with 10 bases between them. As DNA, the CDR3 is TGCGCCAGCAGCTTAAGACAGGCTAACACCGGGGAGCTGTTTTTT. It codes for CASSLRQANTGELFF.

This chain links TRBV2 with TRBJ1-5; D might be TRBD1 (6 bases). Germline V gene sequence: CDR1 SNHLY, CDR2 FYNNEI. V lost 1 base to trimming and J lost 6 bases, with 22 bases between them. This CDR3 region has 18 residues. The CDR3 is CASSEGSWTGGLGQPQHF. As DNA, the CDR3 is TGTGCCAGCAGTGAAGGATCCTGGACGGGGGGCTTAGGTCAGCCCCAGCATTTT.

V is TRBV27 and J is TRBJ2-3; the match to TRBD2 covers 9 bases. This CDR3 has 16 residues. Losses at the gene ends were 5 bases for V and 0 bases for J; bases not matched to a gene: 6. In germline, CDR1 is MNHEY, CDR2 SMNVEV (reference sequence). The CDR3 protein is CASSRGLATSTDTQYF. CDR3 coding DNA: TGTGCCAGCAGTAGGGGACTAGCCACTAGCACAGATACGCAGTATTTT.